One sample yielded the 27 T cell receptor beta chains listed below, sequenced in a study of T cells in Graves' hyperthyroidism and ophthalmopathy. The TCR beta CDR3 regions underwent amplification using RNA transcripts as the source. An initial round of RT-PCR targeting the TCR CDR3 relied on the HTBI primer set. Each CDR3 protein gets one entry after TCRdb re-called the multiplex PCR reads with MiXCR. The profile shows roughly 300,000 distinct CDR3 sequences, 21% of them singletons. Specimen: blood. Source of these receptors: a woman in her forties or fifties with Graves' hyperthyroidism.

The table lists this clonotype with many counts. The V call is TRBV27, the J call TRBJ2-7; TRBD1 matches at 8 bases. Trimming at V came to 6 bases and at J to 10 bases, leaving 14 bases not matched to a gene. The V gene's germline CDR1 is MNHEY and CDR2 SMNVEV (reference sequence). This CDR3 is 14 amino acids long. As DNA, the CDR3 is TGTGCCAGCAGCCAAGGACAGGGCGGGAATCCTCAGTACTTC. Amino acid sequence: CASSQGQGGNPQYF.

This sequence joins TRBV9 and TRBJ2-3; a possible D gene is TRBD2 (5 bases). CDR1 and CDR2 from the germline V gene are SGDLS and YYNGEE. The V and J ends lost 4 bases and 3 bases respectively, with 12 bases between them. CDR3 length: 14 residues. The CDR3 is CASSPTGWTDTQYF. CDR3 DNA: TGTGCCAGCAGCCCAACGGGGTGGACAGATACGCAGTATTTT.

This clonotype has more than one count but fewer than ten. The rearrangement joins TRBV6-5 to TRBJ2-3; D is perhaps TRBD2 (6 bases). This CDR3 has 18 amino acids. V was shortened by 0 bases and J by 5 bases, with 21 bases between the two germline ends. CDR1 MNHEY and CDR2 SVGAGI come from the germline V gene. The CDR3: CASSYSQEGSPFKDTQYF. DNA of the CDR3: TGTGCCAGCAGTTACTCGCAGGAGGGCTCACCCTTCAAAGATACGCAGTATTTT.

This clonotype was found many times. This chain connects TRBV7-3 to TRBJ2-1; TRBD2 agrees at 9 bases. Germline V CDR1 and CDR2: SGHTA, FQGTGA. V shed 1 base and J 2 bases; nucleotides not matched to a gene: 0. This CDR3 is built from 15 residues. In DNA form, the CDR3 reads TGTGCCAGCAGCTTAAGACTAGCGGCCTACAATGAGCAGTTCTTC. It yields the protein CASSLRLAAYNEQFF. The variable domain in full, with the rest retrieved from reference TRBV7-3 and TRBJ2-1, is GAGVSQTPSNKVTEKGKYVELRCDPISGHTALYWYRQSLGQGPEFLIYFQGTGAADDSGLPNDRFFAVRPEGSVSTLKIQRTERGDSAVYLCASSLRLAAYNEQFFGPGTRLTVL.

This sequence joins TRBV28 and TRBJ2-5; weak D call: TRBD1 (6 bases). The CDR3 runs 18 residues. The V gene's germline CDR1 is MDHEN and CDR2 SYDVKM. Trimming cost V 5 bases and J 2 bases, with 24 bases left between them. CDR3 residues: CASSTRIMWTEPQETQYF. DNA for the CDR3: TGTGCCAGCAGTACCAGAATCATGTGGACAGAACCACAAGAGACCCAGTACTTC.

This clonotype was counted at least ten times. The rearrangement joins TRBV28 to TRBJ2-1; 12 bases match TRBD1. The CDR3 loop spans 16 amino acids. V gave up 4 bases and J gave up 8 bases; unmatched junction bases: 9. Per the germline V gene, CDR1 is MDHEN and CDR2 is SYDVKM. The CDR3, as DNA: TGTGCCAGCAGTTCTGCCGGGACAGGGGGCTGGTATGAGCAGTTCTTC. It codes for CASSSAGTGGWYEQFF.

J is TRBJ1-6 and V is TRBV6-1; TRBD1 matches at 7 bases. Unmatched junction bases numbered 7, after V lost 2 bases and J lost 0 bases. The CDR3 extends over 18 amino acids. Looked up from germline, CDR1 is MNHNS and CDR2 is SASEGT. In DNA form, the CDR3 reads TGTGCCAGCAGTGAAACCCTCAGGGGGAGCTCCTATAATTCACCCCTCCACTTT. The encoded protein is CASSETLRGSSYNSPLHF.

The sample holds many counts of this clonotype. The chain links TRBV12-3 or TRBV12-4 to TRBJ2-3; 11 positions agree with TRBD2. Trimming at V came to 5 bases and at J to 5 bases, leaving 6 bases not matched to a gene. The CDR3 covers 15 residues. CDR3 region: CASSTTSGRGDTQYF. Written as DNA, the CDR3 is TGTGCCAGCAGTACTACTAGCGGGAGAGGAGATACGCAGTATTTT.

The chain combines TRBV5-1 with TRBJ2-4, with D uncertain. Trimming left V 0 bases short and J 1 base short, with 5 bases between. The CDR3 runs 14 residues. Germline lookup yields CDR1 SGHRS and CDR2 YFSETQ. CDR3 region: CASSLEVAKNIQYF. CDR3 sequence (DNA): TGCGCCAGCAGCTTGGAGGTCGCCAAAAACATTCAGTACTTC. Complete variable domain (other parts from reference TRBV5-1 and TRBJ2-4): KAGVTQTPRYLIKTRGQQVTLSCSPISGHRSVSWYQQTPGQGLQFLFEYFSETQRNKGNFPGRFSGRQFSNSRSEMNVSTLELGDSALYLCASSLEVAKNIQYFGAGTRLSVL.

The chain is built from TRBV20-1 and TRBJ2-4; 11 bases match TRBD2. Germline loops: CDR1 DFQATT, CDR2 SNEGSKA (reference sequence). This CDR3 is built from 23 residues. With V trimmed by 6 bases and J by 4 bases, 32 bases remained unmatched. CDR3 in DNA: TGCAGTGCCCCCGGGGCCAGGGGGCTTAGCTCTGGGACTAGCGGAGTGGGTAAAAACATTCAGTACTTC. As protein: CSAPGARGLSSGTSGVGKNIQYF.

This clonotype has a count of ten or more. The chain joins TRBV10-3 to TRBJ2-7; 11 bases are shared with TRBD1. CDR1 is ENHRY and CDR2 is SYGVKD in the germline V gene. This CDR3 comprises 14 residues. V trimming: 4 bases; J trimming: 3 bases; junction bases outside the gene matches: 2. The CDR3 region has the DNA TGTGCCATCAGTGGGACAGGGGGCGGCTACGAGCAGTACTTC. Residues: CAISGTGGGYEQYF.

This clonotype was recorded a few times. The chain recombines TRBV9 with TRBJ2-1; D perhaps matches TRBD1 (6 bases). Germline V CDR1 and CDR2: SGDLS, YYNGEE. Trimming left V 5 bases short and J 2 bases short, with 14 bases between. This CDR3 is 15 amino acids long. The CDR3, as DNA: TGTGCCAGCAGTGCCGGGACAAATACCTACAATGAGCAGTTCTTC. Translation gives CASSAGTNTYNEQFF.

V and J are TRBV6-1 and TRBJ2-3, with D possibly matching TRBD1 (6 bases). Germline CDR1 and CDR2: MNHNS and SASEGT. V lost 6 bases and J 2 bases, leaving 15 bases between the germline ends. The CDR3 runs 15 residues. CDR3 DNA sequence: TGTGCCAGCAGCCCCGACAGGTTTTTCACAGATACGCAGTATTTT. Amino acid sequence: CASSPDRFFTDTQYF.

The CDR3: CATSRGDNSPLHF. DNA of the CDR3: TGTGCCACCTCGAGGGGAGACAATTCACCCCTCCACTTT. This sequence joins TRBV19 and TRBJ1-6; tentative D call: TRBD1 (5 bases). CDR3 length: 13 residues. V was clipped by 10 bases and J by 7 bases, with 14 bases between them. Germline assignment: CDR1 LNHDA and CDR2 SQIVND (reference sequence).

The rearrangement links TRBV10-1 to TRBJ2-4; 9 nucleotides align to TRBD1. Germline V gives CDR1 WNHNN, CDR2 SYGVQD (reference sequence). The CDR3 is 16 amino acids. The V and J ends lost 0 bases and 7 bases, in that order; junction bases with no gene match: 7. This CDR3 reads CASSESGGQGFNIQYF. CDR3 bases: TGCGCCAGCAGTGAGTCTGGGGGACAGGGTTTCAACATTCAGTACTTC.

This clonotype was observed at least ten times. The V and J genes are TRBV20-1 and TRBJ1-5; maybe TRBD1 (5 bases). Germline CDR1 reads DFQATT; CDR2 reads SNEGSKA (reference sequence). The CDR3 covers 14 residues. V lost 3 bases and J lost 3, with 12 bases in between. In DNA form, the CDR3 reads TGCAGTGCTAGCCCGGGACTGAACAATCAGCCCCAGCATTTT. Its protein product is CSASPGLNNQPQHF.

In this sample, this clonotype turned up a few times. The V call is TRBV5-1, the J call TRBJ2-2, with D possibly matching TRBD1 (6 bases). V gave up 1 base and J gave up 4 bases, with 11 bases separating them. The CDR3 runs to 15 residues. The germline V gene encodes CDR1 SGHRS and CDR2 YFSETQ. CDR3 nucleotide sequence: TGCGCCAGCAGCTTGCAGGGGCCCAGCACCGGGGAGCTGTTTTTT. This gives the protein CASSLQGPSTGELFF.

This clonotype was recorded at least ten times. The CDR3 protein is CASRSTGTGAYEQYF. CDR3 nucleotides: TGTGCCAGCAGATCAACCGGGACAGGGGCCTACGAGCAGTACTTC. This chain connects TRBV28 to TRBJ2-7; 10 bases map to TRBD1. The V and J ends lost 6 bases and 2 bases, in that order; junction bases with no gene match: 7. CDR1 MDHEN and CDR2 SYDVKM come from the germline V gene. This CDR3 has 15 amino acids.

This clonotype was seen repeatedly, ten times or more. The rearrangement links TRBV20-1 to TRBJ1-6; 8 bases match TRBD1. This CDR3 is built from 14 residues. CDR1 DFQATT and CDR2 SNEGSKA come from the germline V gene (reference sequence). The V and J ends lost 2 bases and 6 bases, in that order; junction bases with no gene match: 3. CDR3 DNA sequence: TGCAGTGCTAGAAGGACAGGGAGTAATTCACCCCTCCACTTT. Translation: CSARRTGSNSPLHF.

This clonotype was picked up many times. The chain recombines TRBV5-1 with TRBJ2-2; a possible D gene is TRBD2 (5 bases). The V end was cut by 0 bases, the J end by 4 bases, with 10 bases between. The CDR3 is made up of 15 amino acids. Germline V lookup: CDR1 SGHRS, CDR2 YFSETQ. The CDR3 DNA follows: TGCGCCAGCAGCTTGGGAAACCGGGGCACCGGGGAGCTGTTTTTT. This translates into CASSLGNRGTGELFF.

This clonotype was picked up many times. The genes are TRBV3-1 and TRBJ1-4; D is uncertain. The germline V gene has CDR1 LGHDT and CDR2 YNNKEL (reference sequence). The CDR3 spans 13 residues. V was shortened by 4 bases and J by 8 bases, with 11 bases between the two germline ends. CDR3: CASSPQLGEKLFF. The CDR3 DNA reads TGTGCCAGCAGCCCACAATTGGGGGAAAAACTGTTTTTT.

The rearrangement links TRBV9 to TRBJ2-7, with 7 bases that match TRBD1. The CDR3 covers 16 residues. Trimming took 4 bases from V and 2 from J; bases not matched to a gene: 12. The V gene's germline CDR1 is SGDLS and CDR2 YYNGEE. The CDR3 bases are TGTGCCAGCAGCCCCTCTTCGGGACAGCCCACCTACGAGCAGTACTTC. This encodes CASSPSSGQPTYEQYF.

The sample holds many counts of this clonotype. The chain has TRBV7-9 and TRBJ1-2; 9 bases fit TRBD1. Germline V CDR1 and CDR2: SEHNR, FQNEAQ (reference sequence). Germline trimming cut 5 bases from V and 6 bases from J; bases unmatched to any gene: 7. The CDR3 consists of 14 residues. The CDR3 loop reads CASSMTGTGNGYTF. CDR3 nucleotide sequence: TGTGCCAGCAGCATGACCGGGACAGGGAATGGCTACACCTTC. Based on the CDR3 plus reference TRBV7-9 and TRBJ1-2, the full variable domain is DTGVSQNPRHKITKRGQNVTFRCDPISEHNRLYWYRQTLGQGPEFLTYFQNEAQLEKSRLLSDRFSAERPKGSFSTLEIQRTEQGDSAMYLCASSMTGTGNGYTFGSGTRLTVV.

This clonotype was recorded a few times. The chain links TRBV7-6 to TRBJ2-7, with 11 bases matching TRBD2. Per germline, CDR1 SGHVS and CDR2 FNYEAQ. Trimming cost V 5 bases and J 5 bases; bases outside gene matches: 8. This CDR3 region has 15 residues. This CDR3 reads CASSLRLAGSHEQYF. DNA for the CDR3: TGTGCCAGCAGCCTAAGACTAGCGGGATCCCACGAGCAGTACTTC.

This clonotype was observed many times. The rearrangement links TRBV20-1 to TRBJ1-1; D is possibly TRBD1 (6 bases). CDR1 is DFQATT, CDR2 SNEGSKA, per germline (reference sequence). CDR3 length equals 12 residues. The V gene lost 3 bases and the J gene lost 1 base, with 6 bases spanning the gap. CDR3 region: CSARTGNTEAFF. CDR3 bases: TGCAGTGCTAGGACAGGGAACACTGAAGCTTTCTTT.

CDR3 sequence reads: CASSPQQNTEAFF. In DNA form, the CDR3 reads TGTGCCAGCTCACCCCAACAGAACACTGAAGCTTTCTTT. The rearrangement links TRBV18 to TRBJ1-1; no definite D call. Germline assignment: CDR1 KGHSH and CDR2 LQKENI. The V and J ends lost 3 bases and 1 base respectively, with 6 bases between them. The CDR3 loop spans 13 amino acids.

This clonotype has ten or more counts. The chain is built from TRBV5-1 and TRBJ2-3, with TRBD1 matching 10 bases. CDR3 size: 14 residues. The junction had 5 bases not matched to a gene; V was cut back by 4 bases and J by 6 bases. Germline loops: CDR1 SGHRS, CDR2 YFSETQ. The CDR3 is CASSRTGGGDTQYF. The DNA of the CDR3 is TGCGCCAGCAGCCGGACAGGGGGAGGGGATACGCAGTATTTT. The full variable domain, its missing parts supplied by reference TRBV5-1 and TRBJ2-3, is KAGVTQTPRYLIKTRGQQVTLSCSPISGHRSVSWYQQTPGQGLQFLFEYFSETQRNKGNFPGRFSGRQFSNSRSEMNVSTLELGDSALYLCASSRTGGGDTQYFGPGTRLTVL.